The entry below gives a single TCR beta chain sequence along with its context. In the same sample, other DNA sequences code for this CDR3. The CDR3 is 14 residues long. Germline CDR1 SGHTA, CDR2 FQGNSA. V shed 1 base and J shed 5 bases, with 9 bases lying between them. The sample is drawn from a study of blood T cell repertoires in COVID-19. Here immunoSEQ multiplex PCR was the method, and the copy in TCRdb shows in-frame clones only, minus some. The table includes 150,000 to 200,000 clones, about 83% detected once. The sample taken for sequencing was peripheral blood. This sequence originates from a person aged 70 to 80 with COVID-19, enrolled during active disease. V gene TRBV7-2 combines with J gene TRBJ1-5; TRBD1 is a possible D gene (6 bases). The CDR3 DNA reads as TGTGCCAGCAGCTTAGTAGGGGGGGATCAGCCCCAGCATTTT. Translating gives CASSLVGGDQPQHF.